The 10 T cell receptor beta chains below all came from one sample that was sequenced in a study of blood T cell repertoires in COVID-19. Clones were sequenced by immunoSEQ multiplex PCR, and TCRdb holds only the in-frame ones, with some missing. The sample shows some 100,000 clones, 91% of them seen only once. The sequenced material came from peripheral blood. These receptors were obtained from a man between 60 and 75 years old with acute or convalescent COVID-19.

This chain joins TRBV30 and TRBJ2-3; perhaps TRBD1 as D (6 bases). CDR1 is GTSNPN, CDR2 SVGIG, per germline (reference sequence). The CDR3 runs 16 residues. V lost 1 base and J 1 base, leaving 15 bases between the germline ends. CDR3 DNA: TGTGCCTGGAGTGGGGGCAGGGGCTCGGGCACAGATACGCAGTATTTT. This sequence encodes CAWSGGRGSGTDTQYF.

This clone appeared a single time. The rearrangement joins TRBV19 to TRBJ1-4; 8 bases align to TRBD1. The germline CDR1 and CDR2 sequences are LNHDA and SQIVND (reference sequence). The CDR3 covers 12 residues. The V gene end was trimmed by 9 bases and the J gene end by 6 bases; junction bases not matched to a gene: 3. CDR3 amino acids: CASGTGDEKLFF. For the CDR3, the DNA is TGTGCCAGCGGGACAGGAGATGAAAAACTGTTTTTT.

This chain joins TRBV11-3 and TRBJ2-1; D unresolved. Germline V gives CDR1 SGHNT, CDR2 YENEEA. V lost 5 bases and J 0 bases, leaving 11 bases between the germline ends. There are 15 residues in the CDR3. CDR3 nucleotide sequence: TGTGCCAGCAGCCCCCAGCGCGGCTCCTACAATGAGCAGTTCTTC. Its translation is CASSPQRGSYNEQFF.

V is TRBV6-5 and J is TRBJ1-1; 8 bases align to TRBD1. CDR3 length: 14 residues. In germline, CDR1 is MNHEY, CDR2 SVGAGI. V gave up 5 bases and J gave up 4 bases; unmatched junction bases: 6. In nucleotides, the CDR3 is TGTGCCAGCAGTCCCAGGGGGCCTGGCACTGAAGCTTTCTTT. The encoded protein is CASSPRGPGTEAFF.

The chain uses TRBV15 and TRBJ2-1, with D maybe TRBD2 (6 bases). V was pared by 1 base and J by 6 bases, with 7 bases between. This CDR3 is 13 amino acids long. The germline V gene encodes CDR1 LNHNV and CDR2 YYDKDF (reference sequence). The CDR3 spells CATSRAGVNEQFF. The CDR3 coding sequence is TGTGCCACCAGCAGAGCGGGGGTCAATGAGCAGTTCTTC.

The chain recombines TRBV7-9 with TRBJ1-3; TRBD1 aligns across 7 bases. The junction had 18 bases not matched to a gene; V was cut back by 5 bases and J by 11 bases. The CDR3 is made up of 16 amino acids. Germline values: CDR1 SEHNR, CDR2 FQNEAQ (reference sequence). The CDR3 protein is CASSTESRDRVVAIYF. In DNA form, the CDR3 reads TGTGCCAGCAGCACAGAGTCCCGGGACAGAGTAGTCGCCATATATTTT.

The chain has TRBV6-6 and TRBJ1-3; possible D gene TRBD1, 5 bases. The V end was cut by 5 bases, the J end by 0 bases, with 14 bases between. The CDR3 extends over 16 amino acids. Germline CDR1 and CDR2: MNHNY and SVGAGI (reference sequence). CDR3 region: CASSPAGVFSGNTIYF. The CDR3 DNA follows: TGTGCCAGCAGTCCTGCGGGGGTTTTCTCTGGAAACACCATATATTTT.

The chain couples TRBV6-5 to TRBJ1-5, with 9 bases aligning to TRBD1. With V trimmed by 6 bases and J by 5 bases, 8 bases remained unmatched. The CDR3 totals 15 residues. From germline, CDR1 is MNHEY and CDR2 SVGAGI. Here the CDR3 DNA reads TGTGCCAGCAGCCCACCGGACAGGGGATATCAGCCCCAGCATTTT. Amino acids: CASSPPDRGYQPQHF.

The chain uses TRBV27 and TRBJ1-5; maybe TRBD1 (5 bases). CDR3 size: 14 residues. The ends were cut back, 3 bases at V and 4 bases at J, with 10 bases in the middle. Germline V gives CDR1 MNHEY, CDR2 SMNVEV (reference sequence). In DNA form, the CDR3 reads TGTGCCAGCAGTTTTTCAGGGTATAATCAGCCCCAGCATTTT. Protein sequence: CASSFSGYNQPQHF.

The J gene is TRBJ2-5, the V gene TRBV5-1; unclear D gene. The CDR3 totals 14 residues. Germline lookup yields CDR1 SGHRS and CDR2 YFSETQ. The ends were cut back, 0 bases at V and 1 base at J, with 7 bases in the middle. The CDR3 nucleotides are TGCGCCAGCAGCTTGGGCAGATCCCAAGAGACCCAGTACTTC. It is translated as CASSLGRSQETQYF.